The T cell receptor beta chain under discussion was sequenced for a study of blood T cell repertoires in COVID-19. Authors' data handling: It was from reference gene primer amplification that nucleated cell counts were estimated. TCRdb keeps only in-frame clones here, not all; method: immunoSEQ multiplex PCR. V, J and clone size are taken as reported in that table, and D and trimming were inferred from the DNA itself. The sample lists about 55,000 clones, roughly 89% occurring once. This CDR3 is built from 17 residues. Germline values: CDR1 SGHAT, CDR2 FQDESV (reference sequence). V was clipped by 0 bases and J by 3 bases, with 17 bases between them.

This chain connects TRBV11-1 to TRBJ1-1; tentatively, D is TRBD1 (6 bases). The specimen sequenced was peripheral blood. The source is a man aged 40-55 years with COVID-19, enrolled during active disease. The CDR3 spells CASSLAMGAGTDTEAFF. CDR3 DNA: TGTGCCAGCAGCTTAGCCATGGGGGCAGGGACCGACACTGAAGCTTTCTTT.